These T cell receptor beta chains were read from a single sample in a study of human T cells and chemical hapten exposure. MiXCR, run by TCRdb on the RACE reads, gives a single entry per CDR3 protein. There are some 90,000 distinct CDR3 sequences in the sample; around 9% occur only once, and 2.9% lies in the top ten. Material: whole blood. The receptor source for this set is a female donor in good health. Some clones in this sample may be carry-over from other donors' samples. The CDR3 runs from the conserved cysteine through the conserved F or W. D genes are given only for firm matches. For some rows the clone size is stated as once, few or many, or as a class when expanded; others skip it.

abundance: many
v_gene: TRBV20-1
j_gene: TRBJ2-3
d_gene: NA
CDR3aa: CSARDLRQDTDTQYF
CDR3nt: TGCAGTGCTAGAGATCTACGGCAGGACACAGATACGCAGTATTTT

abundance: many
v_gene: TRBV6-1
j_gene: TRBJ2-1
d_gene: TRBD2
CDR3aa: CASRADALAGEFSEQFF
CDR3nt: TGTGCCAGCAGGGCGGATGCGCTAGCGGGAGAATTTAGTGAGCAGTTCTTC

abundance: few
v_gene: TRBV20-1
j_gene: TRBJ1-5
d_gene: NA
CDR3aa: CSARDSIVGNQPQHF
CDR3nt: TGCAGTGCTAGAGATTCAATCGTGGGCAATCAGCCCCAGCATTTT

abundance: many
v_gene: TRBV7-6
j_gene: TRBJ2-2
d_gene: TRBD2
CDR3aa: CASSSLTSGHGELFF
CDR3nt: TGTGCCAGCAGCTCCCTGACTAGCGGTCACGGGGAGCTGTTTTTT

abundance: NA
v_gene: TRBV12-3/TRBV12-4
j_gene: TRBJ2-3
d_gene: NA
CDR3aa: CASNGQADPDTQYF
CDR3nt: TGTGCCAGCAACGGACAAGCAGATCCAGATACGCAGTATTTT

abundance: NA
v_gene: TRBV7-6
j_gene: TRBJ2-1
d_gene: NA
CDR3aa: CASSPQAAINDPNEQFF
CDR3nt: TGTGCCAGCAGCCCCCAGGCGGCCATCAATGACCCCAATGAGCAGTTCTTC

abundance: many
v_gene: TRBV20-1
j_gene: TRBJ1-2
d_gene: NA
CDR3aa: CSASPQGGYGYTF
CDR3nt: TGCAGTGCTAGTCCTCAGGGAGGCTATGGCTACACCTTC

abundance: few
v_gene: TRBV5-6
j_gene: TRBJ2-5
d_gene: TRBD1
CDR3aa: CASSGPGQGEETQYF
CDR3nt: TGTGCCAGCAGCGGGCCGGGACAGGGTGAAGAGACCCAGTACTTC

abundance: many
v_gene: TRBV20-1
j_gene: TRBJ1-5
d_gene: NA
CDR3aa: CSARDRVQQPQHF
CDR3nt: TGCAGTGCTAGAGACAGGGTTCAACAGCCCCAGCATTTT

abundance: many
v_gene: TRBV6-1
j_gene: TRBJ1-3
d_gene: NA
CDR3aa: CASSEGADWSTIYF
CDR3nt: TGTGCCAGCAGTGAAGGGGCAGATTGGAGCACCATATATTTT

abundance: few
v_gene: TRBV7-2
j_gene: TRBJ2-3
d_gene: NA
CDR3aa: CASSLEGFSTDTQYF
CDR3nt: TGTGCCAGCAGCTTAGAAGGGTTTAGCACAGATACGCAGTATTTT

abundance: few
v_gene: TRBV27
j_gene: TRBJ2-1
d_gene: TRBD1
CDR3aa: CASKGTGVGEYNEQFF
CDR3nt: TGTGCCAGCAAGGGGACAGGGGTTGGGGAATACAATGAGCAGTTCTTC

abundance: many
v_gene: TRBV15
j_gene: TRBJ2-3
d_gene: NA
CDR3aa: CATRRDSSYGTDTQYF
CDR3nt: TGTGCCACCCGAAGGGACTCGTCCTATGGCACAGATACGCAGTATTTT

abundance: many
v_gene: TRBV5-5
j_gene: TRBJ2-5
d_gene: NA
CDR3aa: CASSLESYQETQYF
CDR3nt: TGTGCCAGCAGCTTGGAGTCGTACCAAGAGACCCAGTACTTC

abundance: NA
v_gene: TRBV7-2
j_gene: TRBJ1-4
d_gene: NA
CDR3aa: CASSFMGAPREKLFF
CDR3nt: TGTGCCAGCAGTTTCATGGGGGCGCCGAGGGAAAAACTGTTTTTT

abundance: few
v_gene: TRBV24-1
j_gene: TRBJ1-2
d_gene: TRBD1
CDR3aa: CATSDPNAGTGDDGYTF
CDR3nt: TGTGCCACCAGTGACCCGAACGCCGGGACAGGGGATGATGGCTACACCTTC

abundance: few
v_gene: TRBV2
j_gene: TRBJ1-1
d_gene: TRBD1
CDR3aa: CASSESLLTGMNTEAFF
CDR3nt: TGTGCCAGCAGTGAGTCCCTCCTGACAGGGATGAACACTGAAGCTTTCTTT

abundance: NA
v_gene: TRBV9
j_gene: TRBJ2-1
d_gene: TRBD2
CDR3aa: CASSVGGLDFGNEQFF
CDR3nt: TGTGCCAGCAGCGTAGGTGGACTAGACTTCGGCAATGAGCAGTTCTTC